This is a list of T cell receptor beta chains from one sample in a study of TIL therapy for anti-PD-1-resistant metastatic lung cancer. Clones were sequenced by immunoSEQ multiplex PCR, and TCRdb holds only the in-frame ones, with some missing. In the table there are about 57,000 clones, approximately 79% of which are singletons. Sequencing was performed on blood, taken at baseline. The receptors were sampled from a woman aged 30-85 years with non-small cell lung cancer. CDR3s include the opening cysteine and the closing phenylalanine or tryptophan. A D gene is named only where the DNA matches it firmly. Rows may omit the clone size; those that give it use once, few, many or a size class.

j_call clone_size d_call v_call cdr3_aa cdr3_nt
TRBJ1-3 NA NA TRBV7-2 CASSSGLPSSGNTIYF TGTGCCAGCAGCTCGGGACTCCCGAGCTCTGGAAACACCATATATTTT
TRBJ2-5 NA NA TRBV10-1 CASSSGQTQETQYF TGCGCCAGCAGCTCCGGACAGACCCAAGAGACCCAGTACTTC
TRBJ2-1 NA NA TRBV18 CASSPPAGPYNEQFF TGTGCCAGCTCACCACCGGCGGGGCCCTACAATGAGCAGTTCTTC
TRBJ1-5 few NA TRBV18 CASSSGSNQPQHF TGTGCCAGCTCATCAGGTAGCAATCAGCCCCAGCATTTT
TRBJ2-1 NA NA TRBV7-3 CASSLNPTSVGGEQFF TGTGCCAGCAGCTTAAATCCAACTAGCGTAGGGGGTGAGCAGTTCTTC
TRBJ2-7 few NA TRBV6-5 CASSSLTASSSYEQYF TGTGCCAGCAGTTCCTTAACAGCCTCCAGCTCCTACGAGCAGTACTTC
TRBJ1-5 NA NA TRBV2 CASSAGGRNQPQHF TGTGCCAGCAGTGCCGGGGGTCGCAATCAGCCCCAGCATTTT
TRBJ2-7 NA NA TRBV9 CASSAGTGYEQYF TGTGCCAGCAGCGCTGGGACGGGCTACGAGCAGTACTTC
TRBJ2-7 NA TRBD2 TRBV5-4 CASSLAGGESYEQYF TGTGCCAGCAGCTTGGCGGGAGGCGAGTCCTACGAGCAGTACTTC
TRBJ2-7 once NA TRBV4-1 CASSQDGRRGPYEQYF TGCGCCAGCAGCCAAGATGGCCGCCGGGGACCCTACGAGCAGTACTTC
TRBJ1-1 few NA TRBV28 CASSLSLGTFF TGTGCCAGCAGCCTCTCCCTGGGGACTTTCTTT
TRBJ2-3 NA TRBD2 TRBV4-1 CASSPSGRVADTQYF TGCGCCAGCAGCCCTAGCGGGAGGGTGGCAGATACGCAGTATTTT
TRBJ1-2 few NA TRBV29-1 CSVDDSYGYTF TGCAGCGTGGATGACAGCTATGGCTACACCTTC
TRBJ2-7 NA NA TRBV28 CASSRTTPSSSYEQYF TGTGCCAGCAGCCGAACGACCCCGTCAAGCTCCTACGAGCAGTACTTC
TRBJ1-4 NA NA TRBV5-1 CASSWTTGQGEEKLFF TGCGCCAGCAGCTGGACTACGGGCCAGGGAGAGGAAAAACTGTTTTTT
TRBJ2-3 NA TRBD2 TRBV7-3 CASSPSGSGDTQYF TGTGCCAGCAGCCCAAGCGGGAGCGGAGATACGCAGTATTTT
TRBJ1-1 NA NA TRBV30 CAWSLIQGLAAFF TGTGCCTGGAGTCTTATACAGGGTCTAGCAGCTTTCTTT
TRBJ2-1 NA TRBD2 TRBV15 CATSRAATSGEQFF TGTGCCACCAGCAGGGCAGCTACTAGCGGGGAGCAGTTCTTC
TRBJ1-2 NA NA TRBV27 CASSLWAGNYGYTF TGTGCCAGCAGTTTATGGGCAGGGAACTATGGCTACACCTTC
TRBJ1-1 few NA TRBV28 CASRDRTAGLRMNTEAFF TGTGCCAGCAGAGATCGGACGGCCGGGCTTAGAATGAACACTGAAGCTTTCTTT
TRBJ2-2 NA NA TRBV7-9 CASSIQGSTGELFF TGTGCCAGCAGCATACAGGGATCCACCGGGGAGCTGTTTTTT
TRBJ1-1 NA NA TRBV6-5 CASSYLLNTEAFF TGTGCCAGCAGTTATCTTCTGAACACTGAAGCTTTCTTT
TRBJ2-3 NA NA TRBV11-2 CASRLRVLDTQYF TGTGCCAGCAGGCTCAGGGTACTGGATACGCAGTATTTT
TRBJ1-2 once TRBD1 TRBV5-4 CASSDGTGEGNGYTF TGTGCCAGCAGCGATGGGACAGGGGAAGGCAATGGCTACACCTTC
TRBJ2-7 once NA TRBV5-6 CASSLLIYEQYF TGTGCCAGCAGCTTGTTAATCTACGAGCAGTACTTC
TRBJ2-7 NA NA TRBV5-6 CASSLASYEQYF TGTGCCAGCAGCTTGGCATCCTACGAGCAGTACTTC
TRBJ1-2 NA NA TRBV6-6 CASSYPTVGYGYTF TGTGCCAGCAGTTACCCGACAGTGGGCTATGGCTACACCTTC
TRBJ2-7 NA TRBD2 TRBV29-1 CSVLEAQRGTSYEQYF TGCAGCGTCCTAGAAGCGCAGCGGGGGACCTCCTACGAGCAGTACTTC
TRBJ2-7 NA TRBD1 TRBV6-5 CASSREQGMYEQYF TGTGCCAGCAGCCGAGAACAGGGGATGTACGAGCAGTACTTC
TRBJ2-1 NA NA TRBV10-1 CASSEGGGNAYNEQFF TGCGCCAGCAGTGAGGGTGGCGGGAACGCCTACAATGAGCAGTTCTTC
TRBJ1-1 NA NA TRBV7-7 CASSPDLDNTEAFF TGTGCCAGCAGCCCTGATCTCGATAACACTGAAGCTTTCTTT
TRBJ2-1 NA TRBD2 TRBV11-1 CASSAREHLGLAGGGEQFF TGTGCCAGCAGCGCAAGAGAGCACCTAGGACTAGCGGGAGGAGGGGAGCAGTTCTTC
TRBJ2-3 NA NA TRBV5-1 CASSLVGRDDTQYF TGCGCCAGCAGCTTGGTCGGTAGGGACGATACGCAGTATTTT
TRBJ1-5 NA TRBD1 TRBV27 CASTPTGTQPQHF TGTGCCAGCACACCGACAGGGACTCAGCCCCAGCATTTT
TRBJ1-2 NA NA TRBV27 CASSGRTGGYTF TGTGCCAGCAGTGGTAGGACGGGCGGCTACACCTTC
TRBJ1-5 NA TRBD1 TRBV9 CASSAGQGSYQPQHF TGTGCCAGCAGCGCGGGACAGGGGAGTTATCAGCCCCAGCATTTT
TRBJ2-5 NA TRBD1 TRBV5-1 CASKVGRGTGGQETQYF TGCGCCAGCAAGGTTGGAAGGGGGACAGGGGGACAAGAGACCCAGTACTTC
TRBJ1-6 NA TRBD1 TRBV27 CASSLYRQGSPLHF TGTGCCAGCAGTTTATATCGACAGGGTTCACCCCTCCACTTT
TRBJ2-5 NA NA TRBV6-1 CASSGTFGQQETQYF TGTGCCAGCAGTGGTACTTTCGGACAGCAAGAGACCCAGTACTTC
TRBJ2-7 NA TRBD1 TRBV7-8 CASSLLADRGSEQYF TGTGCCAGCAGCTTATTAGCGGACAGGGGTTCCGAGCAGTACTTC
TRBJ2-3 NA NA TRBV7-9 CASSLEPHTDTQYF TGTGCCAGCAGCTTGGAGCCCCATACAGATACGCAGTATTTT
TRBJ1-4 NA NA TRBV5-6 CASSFGAGEKLFF TGTGCCAGCAGCTTTGGGGCTGGGGAAAAACTGTTTTTT
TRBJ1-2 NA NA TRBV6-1 CASSEAGTSAYGYTF TGTGCCAGCAGTGAAGCCGGGACATCCGCCTATGGCTACACCTTC
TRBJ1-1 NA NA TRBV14 CASSQVFRLGARGTEAFF TGTGCCAGCAGCCAAGTATTTAGACTCGGGGCGCGGGGGACTGAAGCTTTCTTT
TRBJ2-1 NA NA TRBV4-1 CASSQLRTVSYNEQFF TGCGCCAGCAGCCAACTCCGGACAGTCTCCTACAATGAGCAGTTCTTC
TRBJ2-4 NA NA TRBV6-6 CASGTGFGGIQYF TGTGCCAGCGGGACGGGGTTTGGGGGCATTCAGTACTTC
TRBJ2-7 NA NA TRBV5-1 CASSLAVAGVSEQYF TGCGCCAGCAGCCTCGCTGTGGCAGGGGTAAGCGAGCAGTACTTC
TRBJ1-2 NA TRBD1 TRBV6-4 CASRQGIAANYGYTF TGTGCCAGCAGACAGGGGATTGCAGCTAACTATGGCTACACCTTC
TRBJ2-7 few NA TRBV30 CAWSWDSDSEQYF TGTGCCTGGAGCTGGGACTCCGACTCCGAGCAGTACTTC
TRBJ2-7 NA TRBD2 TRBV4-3 CASSQDPSGGYEQYF TGCGCCAGCAGCCAAGATCCTAGCGGGGGGTACGAGCAGTACTTC
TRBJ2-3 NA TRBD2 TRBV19 CASSIPRESGSSTDTQYF TGTGCCAGTAGTATCCCCAGGGAGAGCGGGAGTAGCACAGATACGCAGTATTTT
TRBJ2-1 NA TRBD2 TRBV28 CASTRSLAGGLDNEQFF TGTGCCAGCACGAGAAGTTTAGCGGGAGGACTTGACAATGAGCAGTTCTTC
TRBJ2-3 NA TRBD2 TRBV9 CASSVAGLAGGFTDTQYF TGTGCCAGCAGCGTAGCTGGGCTAGCGGGGGGTTTCACAGATACGCAGTATTTT
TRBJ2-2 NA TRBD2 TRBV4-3 CASSGLRSGGAGELFF TGCGCCAGCTCCGGATTACGTAGCGGGGGGGCCGGGGAGCTGTTTTTT
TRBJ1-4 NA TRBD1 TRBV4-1 CASSRGRDSINEKLFF TGCGCCAGCAGCCGTGGGCGGGACAGTATTAATGAAAAACTGTTTTTT
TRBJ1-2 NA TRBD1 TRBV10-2 CASTGRDSYGYTF TGCGCCAGCACCGGTAGGGACAGCTATGGCTACACCTTC
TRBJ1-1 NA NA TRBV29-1 CSAALGNTEAFF TGCAGCGCCGCTTTGGGGAACACTGAAGCTTTCTTT
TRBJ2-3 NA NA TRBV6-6 CASSYGGQNTDTQYF TGTGCCAGCAGTTACGGTGGCCAGAACACAGATACGCAGTATTTT
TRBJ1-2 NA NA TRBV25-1 CASSERGNYGYTF TGTGCCAGCAGTGAACGGGGGAACTATGGCTACACCTTC